This record concerns one T cell receptor (beta chain) sequence. Its specificity is not known. The protocol was immunoSEQ multiplex PCR, while the TCRdb copy is restricted to in-frame clones and leaves out a portion. The sample comprises tens of thousands of clones, about 81% of which are singletons, and about 8.1% rests with the top ten. Documented time point: week 23, last vaccination. Every vaccine dose comprised 300 ug of mutant IDH1 20-mer peptide plus topical imiquimod. This sample is drawn from a study of a mutant IDH1 vaccine in newly diagnosed glioma. Study information: Vaccination started 4-6 weeks after radiotherapy alone, or with temozolomide cycles. Notes on the study in general: Vaccine-induced immune responses were detected in over 90% of patients.

Germline loops: CDR1 LNHDA, CDR2 SQIVND (reference sequence). This CDR3 contains 15 residues. The ends were cut back, 6 bases at V and 3 bases at J, with 17 bases in the middle. The sequencing here drew on PBMCs, taken from a glioma patient whose treatment included an IDH1 peptide vaccine. The chain joins TRBV19 to TRBJ1-2, with D unresolved. This clonotype originated in a woman aged 40 to 50 with glioma. Some clones in this sample may be carry-over from other donors' samples. The CDR3 region has the DNA TGTGCCAGTAGCCCCATCTGGGAGTCTGACTATGGCTACACCTTC. Protein: CASSPIWESDYGYTF.